The rows below give T cell receptor beta chains drawn from one sample of a study of CXCR3-negative and CXCR3-positive naive CD8 T cells. Each CDR3 protein gets one entry in TCRdb, which reprocessed the 5' RACE reads and gives no DNA. Here the sample table reports about 150,000 distinct CDR3 sequences. The specimen was naive CXCR3+ CD8+ T cells from blood. The receptors were sampled from a human donor in good health. Some clones in this sample may be carry-over from other donors' samples. The CDR3 runs from the conserved cysteine through the conserved F or W. Each record gives: J gene, V gene, CDR3 protein.

J gene: TRBJ1-1
V gene: TRBV12-3/TRBV12-4
CDR3 protein: CASSPPVRDTEAFF

J gene: TRBJ2-1
V gene: TRBV27
CDR3 protein: CASSRQGSYNEQFF

J gene: TRBJ2-2
V gene: TRBV30
CDR3 protein: CAWSVILAGELFF

J gene: TRBJ1-1
V gene: TRBV21-1
CDR3 protein: CASSNAAGQNTEAFF

J gene: TRBJ2-1
V gene: TRBV4-2
CDR3 protein: CASSEEGPGTEGGNEQFF

J gene: TRBJ2-1
V gene: TRBV9
CDR3 protein: CASSVDGAAVMPPNEQFF

J gene: TRBJ2-2
V gene: TRBV12-3/TRBV12-4
CDR3 protein: CASSVTNTGELFF

J gene: TRBJ2-1
V gene: TRBV28
CDR3 protein: CASSRLAGGGGGEQFF

J gene: TRBJ2-7
V gene: TRBV19
CDR3 protein: CASSPWDNPIYEQYF

J gene: TRBJ2-3
V gene: TRBV4-1
CDR3 protein: CASSQERASGDTQYF

J gene: TRBJ2-5
V gene: TRBV13
CDR3 protein: CASSSDQWETQYF

J gene: TRBJ1-2
V gene: TRBV14
CDR3 protein: CASSQVAGIYGYTF

J gene: TRBJ1-1
V gene: TRBV5-5
CDR3 protein: CASSLFPDLNTEAFF

J gene: TRBJ2-7
V gene: TRBV7-9
CDR3 protein: CASSLSGLADRGYEQYF

J gene: TRBJ2-6
V gene: TRBV28
CDR3 protein: CASTSRADSSLPGANVLTF

J gene: TRBJ2-7
V gene: TRBV29-1
CDR3 protein: CSVLGDNYEQYF

J gene: TRBJ2-7
V gene: TRBV29-1
CDR3 protein: CSVLGTTSYEQYF

J gene: TRBJ2-2
V gene: TRBV12-3/TRBV12-4
CDR3 protein: CASSLWRGYEELFF

J gene: TRBJ2-2
V gene: TRBV27
CDR3 protein: CASSLTGVTNTGELSF

J gene: TRBJ1-1
V gene: TRBV6-5
CDR3 protein: CASSYSRGSEAFF

J gene: TRBJ2-7
V gene: TRBV19
CDR3 protein: CATSKWGEQYF

J gene: TRBJ2-7
V gene: TRBV20-1
CDR3 protein: CSASDQTYEQYF

J gene: TRBJ1-3
V gene: TRBV28
CDR3 protein: CASRAPTAGNTIYF

J gene: TRBJ2-3
V gene: TRBV19
CDR3 protein: CASSLLDTDTQYF

J gene: TRBJ2-7
V gene: TRBV20-1
CDR3 protein: CSARDWGLALDEQYF